This entry features one TCR beta chain sequence. The entry originates in a study of shared clonotypes between healthy human individuals. CDR3 length equals 14 residues. V was pared by 4 bases and J by 5 bases, with 8 bases of the junction left unmatched. Germline assignment: CDR1 SQVTM and CDR2 ANQGSEA. TCRdb keeps only in-frame clones here, not all; method: immunoSEQ multiplex PCR. The table lists 560,000 or so clones, around 96% of them singletons. Naive CD8 cells lacked CD45RO and underwent positive selection for CCR7, leaving out terminally differentiated effector memory CD45RA+ cells. The gene calls are TRBV29-1 and TRBJ2-5; 9 nucleotides agree with TRBD2. The sequenced sample consisted of naive CD8+ T cells sorted from blood. This clonotype originated in a woman in her twenties or thirties in good health. The CDR3 region is CSVGGGRAPETQYF. CDR3 bases: TGCAGCGTTGGAGGCGGGAGGGCCCCTGAGACCCAGTACTTC.